This is a list of T cell receptor beta chains from one sample in a study of T cells in Graves' hyperthyroidism and ophthalmopathy. TCRdb re-analysed the multiplex PCR reads in MiXCR, keeping a single row per CDR3 protein. The sample lists over 250,000 distinct CDR3 sequences; under 30% were seen once. Sample: blood. The receptors derive from a man aged 35 to 55 with Graves' hyperthyroidism that later progressed to Graves' ophthalmopathy. The CDR3 runs from the conserved cysteine through the conserved F or W. The D gene is left open where the match is weak. Not all rows give a size; the values are once, few, many and, for expanded clones, a class.

TRBD1	many	TRBJ1-1	TRBV20-1	TGCAGTGCTAGTCAAGGATACAGGGGTGCTGGCACTGAAGCTTTCTTT	CSASQGYRGAGTEAFF
NA	many	TRBJ2-5	TRBV24-1	TGTGCCACCAAAGCTCAGGGGCGGGAGACCCAGTACTTC	CATKAQGRETQYF
TRBD1	many	TRBJ1-1	TRBV12-3/TRBV12-4	TGTGCCAGCAGTCTCATGGGACAGACGAACACTGAAGCTTTCTTT	CASSLMGQTNTEAFF
NA	NA	TRBJ1-5	TRBV19	TGTGCCAGTAGTATGCGGAGGGAGAATCAGCCCCAGCATTTT	CASSMRRENQPQHF
NA	NA	TRBJ1-2	TRBV6-5	TGTGCCAGCAGTTACTCACCCGTCACCGACGACTACACCTTC	CASSYSPVTDDYTF
NA	NA	TRBJ2-7	TRBV7-2	TGTGCCAGCAGCTTAGCAGGGGCTGTTGGCTACGAGCAGTACTTC	CASSLAGAVGYEQYF
NA	many	TRBJ2-6	TRBV27	TGTGCCAGCAGTTTGGCCCAGGGGGGTCCTAACTCTGGGGCCAACGTCCTGACTTTC	CASSLAQGGPNSGANVLTF
NA	NA	TRBJ1-2	TRBV6-1	TGTGCCAGCAGTGAATCCCCGGTCGGACTATTTGGCCCTAATGGCTACACCTTC	CASSESPVGLFGPNGYTF
TRBD1	many	TRBJ1-1	TRBV27	TGTGCCAGCAGTAACCGAGGGGGCTGGCCTGAAGCTTTCTTT	CASSNRGGWPEAFF
TRBD2	few	TRBJ2-5	TRBV4-2	TGTGCCAGCAGCCAAGATCTACGGGTAGCGGGAGGAGAGACCCAGTACTTC	CASSQDLRVAGGETQYF